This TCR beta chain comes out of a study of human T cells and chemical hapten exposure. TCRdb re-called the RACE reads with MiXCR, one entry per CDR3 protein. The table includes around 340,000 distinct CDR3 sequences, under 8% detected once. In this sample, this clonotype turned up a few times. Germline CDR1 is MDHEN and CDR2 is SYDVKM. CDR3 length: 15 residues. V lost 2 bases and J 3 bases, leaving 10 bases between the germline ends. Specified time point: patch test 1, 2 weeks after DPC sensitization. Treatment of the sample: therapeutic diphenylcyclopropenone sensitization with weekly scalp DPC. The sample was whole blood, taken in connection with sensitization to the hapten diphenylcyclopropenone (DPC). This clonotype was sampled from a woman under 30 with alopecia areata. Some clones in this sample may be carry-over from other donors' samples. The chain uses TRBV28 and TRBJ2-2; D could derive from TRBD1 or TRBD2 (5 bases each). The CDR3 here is CASSLGGTYTGELFF. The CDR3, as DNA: TGTGCCAGCAGTTTAGGGGGAACGTACACCGGGGAGCTGTTTTTT.